The T cell receptor (beta chain) under discussion was sequenced for a study of graft-versus-host responses after intestinal transplantation. Study context: Transplants given to recipients were multivisceral, liver-intestinal, or isolated intestinal. Recipients were all induced with anti-thymocyte globulin, then given tacrolimus and steroids for two to three years.

Clones were read by immunoSEQ multiplex PCR, and TCRdb kept only the in-frame ones, dropping some. The sample lists tens of thousands of clones, roughly nine tenths occurring once. Points from the study as a whole: Some GvH clones appeared in ileal mucosa or blood before recipient bone marrow. Early post-transplant declines in HvG were associated with peak levels of circulating GvH clones.

The CDR3 covers 15 residues. Germline-derived CDR1 and CDR2 are SGHDT and YYEEEE. Trimming removed 1 base from V and 1 base from J, with 11 bases in between. In the case of this clone: What it binds is not known.

This TCR was sampled from a human patient who received an intestinal transplant, so some T cells may come from the graft donor. The sequenced sample was PBMCs, obtained about 63 days after intestinal transplantation. The rearrangement links TRBV5-6 to TRBJ1-2; tentatively, D is TRBD1 (5 bases). The CDR3 region is CASSLIRGFNYGYTF. CDR3 in DNA: TGTGCCAGCAGCTTGATAAGGGGCTTTAACTATGGCTACACCTTC.